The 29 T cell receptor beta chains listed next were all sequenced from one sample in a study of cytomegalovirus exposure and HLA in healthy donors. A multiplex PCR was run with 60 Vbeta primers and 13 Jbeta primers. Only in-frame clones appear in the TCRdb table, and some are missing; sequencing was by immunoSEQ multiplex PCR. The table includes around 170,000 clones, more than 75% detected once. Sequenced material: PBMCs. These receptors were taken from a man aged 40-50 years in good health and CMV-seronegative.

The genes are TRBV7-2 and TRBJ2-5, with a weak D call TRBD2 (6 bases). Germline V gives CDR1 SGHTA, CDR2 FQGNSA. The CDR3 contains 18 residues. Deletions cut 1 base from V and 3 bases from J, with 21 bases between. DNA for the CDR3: TGTGCCAGCAGCTTAGTTCTTCATGGAGGGGCAGGAGAAGAGACCCAGTACTTC. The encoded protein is CASSLVLHGGAGEETQYF.

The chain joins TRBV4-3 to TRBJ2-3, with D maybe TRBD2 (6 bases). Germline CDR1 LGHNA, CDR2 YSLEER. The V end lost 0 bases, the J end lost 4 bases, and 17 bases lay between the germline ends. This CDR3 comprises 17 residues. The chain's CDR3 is CASSQDRTPEGADTQYF. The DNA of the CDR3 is TGCGCCAGCAGCCAAGATAGGACTCCGGAGGGTGCAGATACGCAGTATTTT.

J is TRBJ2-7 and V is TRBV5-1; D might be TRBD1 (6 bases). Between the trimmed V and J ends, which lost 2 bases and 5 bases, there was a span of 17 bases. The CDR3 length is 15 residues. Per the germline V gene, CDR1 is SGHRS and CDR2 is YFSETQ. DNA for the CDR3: TGCGCCAGCAGCTTCACAGGGCCGGAGTCCCACGAGCAGTACTTC. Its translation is CASSFTGPESHEQYF.

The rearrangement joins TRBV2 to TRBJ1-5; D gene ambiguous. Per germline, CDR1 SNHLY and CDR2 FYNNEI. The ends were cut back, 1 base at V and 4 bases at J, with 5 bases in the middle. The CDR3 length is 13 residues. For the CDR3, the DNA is TGTGCCAGCAGTGAAGTCTTTAATCAGCCCCAGCATTTT. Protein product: CASSEVFNQPQHF.

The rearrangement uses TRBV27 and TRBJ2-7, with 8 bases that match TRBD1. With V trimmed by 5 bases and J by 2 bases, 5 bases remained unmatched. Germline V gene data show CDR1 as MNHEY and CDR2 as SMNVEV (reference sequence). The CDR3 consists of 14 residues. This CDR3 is CASSPAGQAYEQYF. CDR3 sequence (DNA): TGTGCCAGCAGTCCGGCGGGACAGGCCTACGAGCAGTACTTC.

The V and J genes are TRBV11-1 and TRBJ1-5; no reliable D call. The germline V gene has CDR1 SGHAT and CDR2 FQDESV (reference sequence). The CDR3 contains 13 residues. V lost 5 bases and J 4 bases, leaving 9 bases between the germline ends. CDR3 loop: CASSRTLNQPQHF. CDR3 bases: TGTGCCAGCAGCAGAACTCTAAATCAGCCCCAGCATTTT.

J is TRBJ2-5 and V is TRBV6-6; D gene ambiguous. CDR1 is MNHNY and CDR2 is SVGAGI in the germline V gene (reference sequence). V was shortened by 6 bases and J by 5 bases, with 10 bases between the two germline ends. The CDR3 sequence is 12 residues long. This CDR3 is CASSRSVETQYF. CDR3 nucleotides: TGTGCCAGCAGCCGCTCAGTGGAGACCCAGTACTTC.

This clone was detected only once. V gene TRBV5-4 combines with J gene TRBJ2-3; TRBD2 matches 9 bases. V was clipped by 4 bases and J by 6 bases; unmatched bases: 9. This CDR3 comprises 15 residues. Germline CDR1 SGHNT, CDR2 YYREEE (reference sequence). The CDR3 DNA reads TGTGCCAGCAGCCGAACTAGCGGGCGGGAGGATACGCAGTATTTT. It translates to CASSRTSGREDTQYF.

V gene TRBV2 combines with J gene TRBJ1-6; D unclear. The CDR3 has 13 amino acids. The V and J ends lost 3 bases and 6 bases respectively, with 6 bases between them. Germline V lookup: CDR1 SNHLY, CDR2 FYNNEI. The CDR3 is CASSDRFNSPLHF. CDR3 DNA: TGTGCCAGCAGTGACAGATTTAATTCACCCCTCCACTTT.

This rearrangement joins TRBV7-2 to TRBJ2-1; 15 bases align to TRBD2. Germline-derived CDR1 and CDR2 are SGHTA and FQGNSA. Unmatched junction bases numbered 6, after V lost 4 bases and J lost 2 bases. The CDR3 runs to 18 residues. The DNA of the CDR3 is TGTGCCAGCAGCTGGGGACTAGCGGGAGGAGGCACCTACAATGAGCAGTTCTTC. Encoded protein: CASSWGLAGGGTYNEQFF.

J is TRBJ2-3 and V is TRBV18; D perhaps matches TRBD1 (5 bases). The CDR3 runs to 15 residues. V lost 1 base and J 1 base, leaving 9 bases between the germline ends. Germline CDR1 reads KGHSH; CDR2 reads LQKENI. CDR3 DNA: TGTGCCAGCTCACCACAGGGGTTGGGCACAGATACGCAGTATTTT. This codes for CASSPQGLGTDTQYF.

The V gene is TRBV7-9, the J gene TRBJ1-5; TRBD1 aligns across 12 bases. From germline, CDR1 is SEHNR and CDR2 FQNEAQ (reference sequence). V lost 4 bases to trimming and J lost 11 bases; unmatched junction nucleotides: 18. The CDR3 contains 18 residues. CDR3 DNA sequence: TGTGCCAGCAGCTCCTGGGACAGGGGGCCGGTGAACCCCTCGACCCAGCATTTT. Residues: CASSSWDRGPVNPSTQHF. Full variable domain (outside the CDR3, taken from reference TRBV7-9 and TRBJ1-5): DTGVSQNPRHKITKRGQNVTFRCDPISEHNRLYWYRQTLGQGPEFLTYFQNEAQLEKSRLLSDRFSAERPKGSFSTLEIQRTEQGDSAMYLCASSSWDRGPVNPSTQHFGDGTRLSIL.

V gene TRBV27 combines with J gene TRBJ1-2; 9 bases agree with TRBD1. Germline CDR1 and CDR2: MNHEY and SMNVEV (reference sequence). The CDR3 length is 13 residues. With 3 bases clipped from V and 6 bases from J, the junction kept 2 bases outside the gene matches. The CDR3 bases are TGTGCCAGCAGTTTTACAGGGGGCGATGGCTACACCTTC. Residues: CASSFTGGDGYTF.

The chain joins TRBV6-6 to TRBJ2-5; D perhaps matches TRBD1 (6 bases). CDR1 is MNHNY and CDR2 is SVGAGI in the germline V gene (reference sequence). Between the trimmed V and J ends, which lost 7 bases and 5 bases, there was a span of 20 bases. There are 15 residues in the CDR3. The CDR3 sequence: CASNIGTGLVETQYF. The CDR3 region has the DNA TGTGCCAGCAACATCGGTACAGGGTTGGTGGAGACCCAGTACTTC.

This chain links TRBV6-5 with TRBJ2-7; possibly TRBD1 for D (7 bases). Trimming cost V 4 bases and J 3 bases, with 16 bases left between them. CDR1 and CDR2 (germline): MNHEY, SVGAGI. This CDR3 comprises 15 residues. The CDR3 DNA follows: TGTGCCAGCAGTTCCCCCCGACAGGGAGGCTACGAGCAGTACTTC. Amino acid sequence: CASSSPRQGGYEQYF.

The CDR3 nucleotides are TGCGCCAGCAGCGCCCAGGGGGACTCCTACAATGAGCAGTTCTTC. Residues: CASSAQGDSYNEQFF. The V and J genes are TRBV5-1 and TRBJ2-1; 7 nucleotides align to TRBD1. V gave up 4 bases and J gave up 0 bases; unmatched junction bases: 4. The CDR3 is 15 amino acids. Germline V gives CDR1 SGHRS, CDR2 YFSETQ.

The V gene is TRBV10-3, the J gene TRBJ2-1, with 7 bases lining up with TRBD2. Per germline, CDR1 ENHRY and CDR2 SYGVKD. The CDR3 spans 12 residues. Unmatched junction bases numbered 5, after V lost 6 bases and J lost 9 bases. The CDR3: CAIRGTNGEQFF. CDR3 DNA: TGTGCCATCAGGGGGACTAACGGTGAGCAGTTCTTC.

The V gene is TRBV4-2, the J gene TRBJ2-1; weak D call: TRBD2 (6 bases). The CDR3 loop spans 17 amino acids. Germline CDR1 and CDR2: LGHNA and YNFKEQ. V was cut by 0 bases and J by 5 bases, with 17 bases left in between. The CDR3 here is CASSQDPPAGPNNEQFF. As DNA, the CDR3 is TGTGCCAGCAGCCAAGATCCCCCCGCGGGACCGAACAATGAGCAGTTCTTC.

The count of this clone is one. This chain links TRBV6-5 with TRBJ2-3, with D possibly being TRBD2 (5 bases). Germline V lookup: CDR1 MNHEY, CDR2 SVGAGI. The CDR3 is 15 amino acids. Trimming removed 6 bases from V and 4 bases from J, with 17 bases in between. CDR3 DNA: TGTGCCAGCAGCTACGGCGAGGAGAGGGCAGATACGCAGTATTTT. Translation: CASSYGEERADTQYF.

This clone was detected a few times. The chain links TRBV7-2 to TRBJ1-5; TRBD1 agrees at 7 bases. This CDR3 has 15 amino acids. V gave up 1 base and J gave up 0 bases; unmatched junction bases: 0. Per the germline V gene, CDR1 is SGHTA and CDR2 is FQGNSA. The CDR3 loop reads CASSLDRGSNQPQHF. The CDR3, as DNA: TGTGCCAGCAGCTTAGACAGGGGTAGCAATCAGCCCCAGCATTTT.

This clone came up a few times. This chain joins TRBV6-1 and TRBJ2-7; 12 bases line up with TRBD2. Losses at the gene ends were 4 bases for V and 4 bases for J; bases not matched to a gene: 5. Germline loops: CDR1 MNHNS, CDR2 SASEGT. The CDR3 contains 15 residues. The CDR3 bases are TGTGCCAGCAGTGGCGGACTAGCGGGAAGGTACGAGCAGTACTTC. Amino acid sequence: CASSGGLAGRYEQYF.

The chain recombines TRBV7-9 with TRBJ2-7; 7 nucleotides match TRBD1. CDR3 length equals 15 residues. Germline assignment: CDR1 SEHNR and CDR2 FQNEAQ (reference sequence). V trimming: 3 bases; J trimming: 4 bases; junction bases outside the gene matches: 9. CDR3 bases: TGTGCCAGCAGCTTTGGGGACAGCCAAGGGTACGAGCAGTACTTC. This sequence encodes CASSFGDSQGYEQYF.

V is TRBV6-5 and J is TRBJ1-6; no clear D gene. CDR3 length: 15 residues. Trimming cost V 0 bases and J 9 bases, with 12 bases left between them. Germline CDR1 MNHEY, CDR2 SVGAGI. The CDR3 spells CASSYSSSEASPLHF. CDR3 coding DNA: TGTGCCAGCAGTTACTCGTCCTCAGAGGCTTCACCCCTCCACTTT.

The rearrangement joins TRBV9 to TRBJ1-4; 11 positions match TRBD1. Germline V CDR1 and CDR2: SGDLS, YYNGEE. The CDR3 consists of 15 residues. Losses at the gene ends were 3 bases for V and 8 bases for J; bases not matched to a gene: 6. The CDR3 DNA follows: TGTGCCAGCAGCGGATCCGGGACAGGGGGGGAAAAACTGTTTTTT. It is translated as CASSGSGTGGEKLFF.

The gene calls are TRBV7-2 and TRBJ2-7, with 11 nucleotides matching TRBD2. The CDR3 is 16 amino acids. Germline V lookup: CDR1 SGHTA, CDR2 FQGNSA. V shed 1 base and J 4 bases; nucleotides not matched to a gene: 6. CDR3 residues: CASSLGTTSGAYEQYF. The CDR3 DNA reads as TGTGCCAGCAGCTTAGGGACGACTAGCGGGGCTTACGAGCAGTACTTC.

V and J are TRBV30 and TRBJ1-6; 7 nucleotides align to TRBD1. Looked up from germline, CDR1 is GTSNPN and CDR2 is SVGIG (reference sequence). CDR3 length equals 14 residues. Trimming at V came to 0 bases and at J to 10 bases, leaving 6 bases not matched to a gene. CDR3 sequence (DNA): TGTGCCTGGAGTGTACCTACAGGGGCGTCACCCCTCCACTTT. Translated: CAWSVPTGASPLHF. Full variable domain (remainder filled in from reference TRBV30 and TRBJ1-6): SQTIHQWPATLVQPVGSPLSLECTVEGTSNPNLYWYRQAAGRGLQLLFYSVGIGQISSEVPQNLSASRPQDRQFILSSKKLLLSDSGFYLCAWSVPTGASPLHFGNGTRLTVT.

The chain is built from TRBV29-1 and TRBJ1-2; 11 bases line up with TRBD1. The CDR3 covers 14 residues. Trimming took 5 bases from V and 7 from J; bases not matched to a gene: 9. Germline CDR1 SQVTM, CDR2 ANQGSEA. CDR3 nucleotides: TGCAGCGTTCTTCGGACAGGGGGCGCATCTGGCTACACCTTC. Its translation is CSVLRTGGASGYTF.

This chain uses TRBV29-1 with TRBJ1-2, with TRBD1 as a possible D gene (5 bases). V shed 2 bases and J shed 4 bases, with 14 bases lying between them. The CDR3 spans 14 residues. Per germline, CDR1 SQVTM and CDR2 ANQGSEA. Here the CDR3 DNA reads TGCAGCGTTGAACCGCGGGGCCGAGGCTATGGCTACACCTTC. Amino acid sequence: CSVEPRGRGYGYTF.

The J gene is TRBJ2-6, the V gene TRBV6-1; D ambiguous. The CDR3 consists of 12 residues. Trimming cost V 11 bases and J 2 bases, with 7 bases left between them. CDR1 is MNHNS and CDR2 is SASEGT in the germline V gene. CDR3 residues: CAVRAGANVLTF. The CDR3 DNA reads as TGTGCCGTACGGGCTGGGGCCAACGTCCTGACTTTC.